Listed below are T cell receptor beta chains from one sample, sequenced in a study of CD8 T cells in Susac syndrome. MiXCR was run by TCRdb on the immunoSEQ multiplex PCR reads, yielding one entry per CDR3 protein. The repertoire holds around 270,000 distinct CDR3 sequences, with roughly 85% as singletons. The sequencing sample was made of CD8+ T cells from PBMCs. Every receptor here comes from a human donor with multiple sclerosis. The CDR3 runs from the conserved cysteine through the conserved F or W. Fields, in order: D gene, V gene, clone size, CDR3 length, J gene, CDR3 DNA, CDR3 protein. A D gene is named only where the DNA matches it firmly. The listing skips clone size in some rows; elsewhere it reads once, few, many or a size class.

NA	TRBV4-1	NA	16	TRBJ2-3	TGCGCCAGCAGCCAAGGGGCTACAACAGCAGGAGATACGCAGTATTTT	CASSQGATTAGDTQYF
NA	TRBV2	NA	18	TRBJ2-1	TGTGCCAGCAGTTCGCCGGGACGAAATATCGCTAGGCTTAGTGAGCAGTTCTTC	CASSSPGRNIARLSEQFF
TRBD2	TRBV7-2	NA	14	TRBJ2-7	TGTGCCAGCACCTTTAGCGGGAGCTCCTACGAGCAGTACTTC	CASTFSGSSYEQYF
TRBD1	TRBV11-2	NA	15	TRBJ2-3	TGTGCCAGCAGCTTCTCAGGGGGCACCTGGGATACGCAGTATTTT	CASSFSGGTWDTQYF
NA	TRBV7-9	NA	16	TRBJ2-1	TGTGCCAGCAGCCGGACGGAGGGGGTGGGGTACAATGAGCAGTTCTTC	CASSRTEGVGYNEQFF
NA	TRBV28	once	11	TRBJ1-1	TGTGCCAGCAGTTTCCCCGGGAGAGCTTTCTTT	CASSFPGRAFF
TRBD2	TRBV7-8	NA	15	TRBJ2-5	TGTGCCAGCAGCTCAGGACTAGCGGGAGGGGGGACCCAGTACTTC	CASSSGLAGGGTQYF
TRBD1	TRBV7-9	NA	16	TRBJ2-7	TGTGCCAGCAGCTCCAGGTCGTGGACAGGGGGCTACGAGCAGTACTTC	CASSSRSWTGGYEQYF
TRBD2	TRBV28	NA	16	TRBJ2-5	TGTGCCAGCAGTCCCCCCGGACTAGCGGGAGGAGAGACCCAGTACTTC	CASSPPGLAGGETQYF
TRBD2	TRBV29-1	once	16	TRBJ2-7	TGCAGCGCAATACACAGACTAGCGGGACACGACTACGAGCAGTACTTC	CSAIHRLAGHDYEQYF
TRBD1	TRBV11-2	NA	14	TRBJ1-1	TGTGCCAGCAGCCATGACAGGGTTGGCACTGAAGCTTTCTTT	CASSHDRVGTEAFF
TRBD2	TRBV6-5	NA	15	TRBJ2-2	TGTGCCAGCAGTTACTCAACTAGCGGGAGCGGGGAGCTGTTTTTT	CASSYSTSGSGELFF
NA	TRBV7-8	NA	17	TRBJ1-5	TGTGCCAGCGCACCCACCCACAGCGATTATAGCAATCAGCCCCAGCATTTT	CASAPTHSDYSNQPQHF
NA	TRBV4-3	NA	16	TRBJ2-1	TGCGCCAGCAGCCAAGGCGTTCCCAGGCCGTACAATGAGCAGTTCTTC	CASSQGVPRPYNEQFF
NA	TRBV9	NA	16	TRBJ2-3	TGTGCCAGCAGCGCGCCGGCGGGGACGGACACAGATACGCAGTATTTT	CASSAPAGTDTDTQYF
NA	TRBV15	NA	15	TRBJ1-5	TGTGCCACCAGCAGTACTGACAGCTTTAATCAGCCCCAGCATTTT	CATSSTDSFNQPQHF
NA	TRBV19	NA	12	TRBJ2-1	TGTGCCAGTAGTCCCCAACGGAATGAGCAGTTCTTC	CASSPQRNEQFF
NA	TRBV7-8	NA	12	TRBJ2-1	TGTGCCAGCAGCTTAGTATCGCTCGGGCAGTTCTTC	CASSLVSLGQFF
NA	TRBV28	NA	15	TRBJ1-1	TGTGCCAGCAGTTTCTGGGGGTGGGGGAGGTGTGAAGCTTTCTTT	CASSFWGWGRCEAFF
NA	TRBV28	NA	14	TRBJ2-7	TGTGCCAGCAGCGACGGACCGACAACCTACGAGCAGTACTTC	CASSDGPTTYEQYF
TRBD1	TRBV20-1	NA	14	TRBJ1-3	TGCAGTGCTGGACAGGTTCTCCCTGGAAACACCATATATTTT	CSAGQVLPGNTIYF
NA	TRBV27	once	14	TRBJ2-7	TGTGCCAGCAGTTTAATTCCGGGCTCCTACGAGCAGTACTTC	CASSLIPGSYEQYF
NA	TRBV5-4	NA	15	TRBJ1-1	TGTGCCAGCAGCGTGGTGGGCTATCTGAACACTGAAGCTTTCTTT	CASSVVGYLNTEAFF
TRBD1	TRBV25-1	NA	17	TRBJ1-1	TGTGCCAGCAGTGAACTTCAAACGGGACAGGGCTATTCCGAAGCTTTCTTT	CASSELQTGQGYSEAFF
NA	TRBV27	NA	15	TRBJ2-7	TGTGCCAGCAGTGACGGAACTGAAAAAACCTACGAGCAGTACTTC	CASSDGTEKTYEQYF
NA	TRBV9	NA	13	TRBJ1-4	TGTGCCAGCGCTGACCTTATGTCTGAAAAACTGTTTTTT	CASADLMSEKLFF
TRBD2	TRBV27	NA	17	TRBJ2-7	TGTGCCAGCAGTTCCTTCCCCGGGACTAGCGGAGACTACGAGCAGTACTTC	CASSSFPGTSGDYEQYF
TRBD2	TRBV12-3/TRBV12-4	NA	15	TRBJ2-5	TGTGCCAGCAGAGCTAGCGGGAGTGGTGCGGAGACCCAGTACTTC	CASRASGSGAETQYF
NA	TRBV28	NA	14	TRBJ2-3	TGTGCCAGCAACCCATCCGGCCCCGAGGATACGCAGTATTTT	CASNPSGPEDTQYF
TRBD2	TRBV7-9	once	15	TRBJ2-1	TGTGCCAGCAGCTACCGAGTAGCGGGAGGCAATGAGCAGTTCTTC	CASSYRVAGGNEQFF
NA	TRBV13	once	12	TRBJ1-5	TGTGCCAGCAGTCAACAAAGGGGGCCCCAGCATTTT	CASSQQRGPQHF
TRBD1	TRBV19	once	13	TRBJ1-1	TGTGCCAGTAGTTGGACAGGTACGACTGAAGCTTTCTTT	CASSWTGTTEAFF
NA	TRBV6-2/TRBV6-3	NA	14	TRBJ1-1	TGTGCCAGCAGTTACTCGCTGGTGAACACTGAAGCTTTCTTT	CASSYSLVNTEAFF
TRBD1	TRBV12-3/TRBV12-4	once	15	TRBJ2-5	TGTGCCAGCAACGGACAGGGCGGCGTCGAAGAGACCCAGTACTTC	CASNGQGGVEETQYF
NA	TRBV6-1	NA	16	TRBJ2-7	TGTGCCAGCAGTGAAAGGGCCGAGGACAGAGGCTACGAGCAGTACTTC	CASSERAEDRGYEQYF
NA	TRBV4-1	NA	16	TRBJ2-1	TGCGCCAGCAGCCAAGGGGGGGGGCTGATGAGTAATGAGCAGTTCTTC	CASSQGGGLMSNEQFF
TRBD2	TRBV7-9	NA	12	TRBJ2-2	TGTGCCAGCCGGACGGGGGGAGGGGAGCTGTTTTTT	CASRTGGGELFF
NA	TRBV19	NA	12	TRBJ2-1	TGTGCCAGTAGTATAGTTTCGAATGAGCAGTTCTTC	CASSIVSNEQFF
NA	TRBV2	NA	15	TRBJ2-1	TGTGCCAGCAGTGTAGGGGGAGGGCCTCACAATGAGCAGTTCTTC	CASSVGGGPHNEQFF
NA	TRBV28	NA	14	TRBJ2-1	TGTGCCGGACAATATGGGAGTGGAGGCAATGAGCAGTTCTTC	CAGQYGSGGNEQFF
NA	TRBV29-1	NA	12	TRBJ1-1	TGCAGCGTTGAGTACACCTACACTGAAGCTTTCTTT	CSVEYTYTEAFF
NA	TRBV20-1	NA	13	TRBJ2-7	TGCAGTGCTAGAGCAGCTAGCTCCTACGAGCAGTACTTC	CSARAASSYEQYF
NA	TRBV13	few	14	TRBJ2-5	TGTGCCAGCAGTGAATGGACTCCGTTAGAGACCCAGTACTTC	CASSEWTPLETQYF
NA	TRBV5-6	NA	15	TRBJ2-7	TGTGCCAGCAGCTTCTCTGGCGGGCCCATCTACGAGCAGTACTTC	CASSFSGGPIYEQYF
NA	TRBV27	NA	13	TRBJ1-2	TGTGCCAGCAGTTTCAAGGGGAGCTATGGCTACACCTTC	CASSFKGSYGYTF
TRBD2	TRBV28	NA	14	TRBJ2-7	TGTGCCAGCAGACCGTCGGGGGGTTTCGGCGAGCAGTACTTC	CASRPSGGFGEQYF
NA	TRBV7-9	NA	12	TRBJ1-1	TGTGCCAGCAGCTTGGACCGCCTTGAAGCTTTCTTT	CASSLDRLEAFF
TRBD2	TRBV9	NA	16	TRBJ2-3	TGTGCCAGCAGCGTCCAAGCGGGAGGGCGGACAGATACGCAGTATTTT	CASSVQAGGRTDTQYF
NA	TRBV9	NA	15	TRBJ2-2	TGTGCCAGCAGCGTAGCTGTTGCCAACACCGGGGAGCTGTTTTTT	CASSVAVANTGELFF
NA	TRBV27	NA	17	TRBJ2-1	TGTGCCAGCAGTAGCCGAGGGGGGACAGAGTCCTACAATGAGCAGTTCTTC	CASSSRGGTESYNEQFF
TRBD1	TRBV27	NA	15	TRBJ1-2	TGTGCCAGCGGCCCTGCGGACAGGTTCGACTCCGGCTACACCTTC	CASGPADRFDSGYTF
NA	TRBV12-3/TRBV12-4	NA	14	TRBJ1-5	TGTGCCAGCAGTAACGACGGGGTGAATCAGCCCCAGCATTTT	CASSNDGVNQPQHF
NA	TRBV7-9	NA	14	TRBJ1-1	TGTGCCAGCAGCTTAGTCGGGGAGCGCACTGAAGCTTTCTTT	CASSLVGERTEAFF
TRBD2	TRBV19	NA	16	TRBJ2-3	TGTGCCAGTAGTACCTGGACTAGCGGGAGTCCAGATACGCAGTATTTT	CASSTWTSGSPDTQYF
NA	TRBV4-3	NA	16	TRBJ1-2	TGCGCCAGCAGCCAAGATCGGTGGGCTGTAAGCTATGGCTACACCTTC	CASSQDRWAVSYGYTF